One sample yielded the 26 T cell receptor beta chains listed below, sequenced in a study of monozygotic twins with inflammatory bowel disease. TCRdb re-called the 5' RACE reads; every CDR3 protein appears as one record, without DNA. Its listing shows about 440,000 distinct CDR3 sequences. The material sequenced was blood. Source of these receptors: a human donor with ulcerative colitis or Crohn's disease, or a healthy co-twin of an affected twin (not recorded which).

The chain carries TRBV4-1 and TRBJ2-3; the TCRdb D gene call, TRBD1, has no DNA to confirm it. This CDR3 comprises 18 residues. Germline CDR1 reads MGHRA; CDR2 reads YSYEKL. CDR3: CASSQDRRADTLLGTQYF.

The chain employs TRBV5-1 and TRBJ1-2; TCRdb returns TRBD1, unconfirmable since there is no DNA. CDR1 and CDR2 from the germline V gene are SGHRS and YFSETQ. CDR3 size: 12 residues. The CDR3 spells CASGAGGYGYTF.

This CDR3 is CASSFEGASGANLLTF. J is TRBJ2-6 and V is TRBV5-6; with no DNA, the TCRdb D assignment of TRBD1 cannot be verified. From germline, CDR1 is SGHDT and CDR2 YYEEEE. CDR3 size: 16 residues.

This sequence joins TRBV4-1 and TRBJ2-3; TCRdb reports TRBD2, a call that lacks DNA to check it against. The CDR3 contains 15 residues. From germline, CDR1 is MGHRA and CDR2 YSYEKL. CDR3 region: CASSQESGGTDTQYF.

The chain links TRBV28 to TRBJ2-7; TCRdb calls TRBD1, which cannot be checked without DNA. The germline CDR1 and CDR2 sequences are MDHEN and SYDVKM. CDR3 length equals 16 residues. The CDR3 loop is CASSSARTAQGYEQYF.

The gene calls are TRBV7-2 and TRBJ2-1; with no DNA, the TCRdb D assignment of TRBD1 cannot be verified. CDR3 size: 15 residues. Germline CDR1 is SGHTA and CDR2 is FQGNSA. The CDR3 sequence is CASSFREGWNNEQFF.

The chain carries TRBV6-2 or TRBV6-3 and TRBJ2-4. The CDR3 length is 15 residues. CDR1 is MNHEY and CDR2 is SVGEGT in the germline V gene. The chain's CDR3 is CASSPIRVAKNIQYF.

The chain has TRBV5-1 and TRBJ2-1; there is no DNA to check the TCRdb D call of TRBD2. This CDR3 is 14 amino acids long. CDR1 and CDR2 from the germline V gene are SGHRS and YFSETQ. The CDR3: CASRPRTSSYEQFF.

The genes are TRBV18 and TRBJ2-6; TCRdb calls TRBD2, which cannot be checked without DNA. From germline, CDR1 is KGHSH and CDR2 LQKENI. This CDR3 has 15 residues. CDR3 region: CASSPMGSGANVLTF.

This chain links TRBV28 with TRBJ2-7; without DNA, the TCRdb call of TRBD1 cannot be checked. The CDR3 is 14 amino acids. Germline V lookup: CDR1 MDHEN, CDR2 SYDVKM. The CDR3 loop reads CASNTLDKNYEQYF. The whole variable domain, remainder taken from reference TRBV28 and TRBJ2-7, is DVKVTQSSRYLVKRTGEKVFLECVQDMDHENMFWYRQDPGLGLRLIYFSYDVKMKEKGDIPEGYSVSREKKERFSLILESASTNQTSMYLCASNTLDKNYEQYFGPGTRLTVT.

The genes are TRBV20-1 and TRBJ2-4. Per germline, CDR1 DFQATT and CDR2 SNEGSKA (reference sequence). The length of the CDR3 is 13 residues. The CDR3 loop reads CSARAETANIQYF.

The genes are TRBV20-1 and TRBJ2-7; without DNA, the TCRdb call of TRBD2 cannot be checked. The CDR3 is 14 residues long. Germline lookup yields CDR1 DFQATT and CDR2 SNEGSKA (reference sequence). The CDR3 loop reads CSARDLRASWEQYF.

J is TRBJ1-5 and V is TRBV28; TCRdb names TRBD1, which stays unverified in the absence of DNA. From germline, CDR1 is MDHEN and CDR2 SYDVKM. CDR3 size: 17 residues. The chain's CDR3 is CASSPVKTDYSNQPQHF. Filled out from reference TRBV28 and TRBJ1-5, the complete variable domain reads DVKVTQSSRYLVKRTGEKVFLECVQDMDHENMFWYRQDPGLGLRLIYFSYDVKMKEKGDIPEGYSVSREKKERFSLILESASTNQTSMYLCASSPVKTDYSNQPQHFGDGTRLSIL.

V usage is TRBV5-1 and J usage is TRBJ2-1. CDR3 length: 13 amino acids. From germline, CDR1 is SGHRS and CDR2 YFSETQ. CDR3 residues: CASSQGVYNEQFF.

The chain combines TRBV18 with TRBJ2-3. Germline-derived CDR1 and CDR2 are KGHSH and LQKENI. The CDR3 is 14 amino acids. The CDR3 is CASSPITGTDTQYF.

The J gene is TRBJ2-7, the V gene TRBV6-1; TCRdb reports TRBD2, a call that lacks DNA to check it against. The CDR3 loop spans 15 amino acids. The germline gives CDR1 MNHNS, CDR2 SASEGT. CDR3 amino acids: CASSPPGLADYEQYF.

The rearrangement links TRBV5-6 to TRBJ1-1. The length of the CDR3 is 15 residues. Germline V gene lookup returns CDR1 SGHDT and CDR2 YYEEEE. Here the CDR3 reads CASSLVNVRFTEAFF. The whole variable domain, remainder taken from reference TRBV5-6 and TRBJ1-1, is DAGVTQSPTHLIKTRGQQVTLRCSPKSGHDTVSWYQQALGQGPQFIFQYYEEEERQRGNFPDRFSGHQFPNYSSELNVNALLLGDSALYLCASSLVNVRFTEAFFGQGTRLTVV.

The chain uses TRBV20-1 and TRBJ1-1. The CDR3 is 13 residues long. From germline, CDR1 is DFQATT and CDR2 SNEGSKA (reference sequence). CDR3 sequence reads: CSASSGGNTEAFF.

The rearrangement uses TRBV27 and TRBJ2-1; TCRdb indicates TRBD2, and absent DNA this call remains unverified. This CDR3 region has 17 residues. Germline CDR1 MNHEY, CDR2 SMNVEV (reference sequence). The CDR3 loop is CASSSIRDLAGYNEQFF.

This chain links TRBV7-2 with TRBJ2-4. The CDR3 runs to 12 residues. Germline CDR1 and CDR2: SGHTA and FQGNSA. CDR3 residues: CASSFAENIQYF.

CDR3 loop: CASSFWTLSYNEQFF. The chain uses TRBV7-9 and TRBJ2-1; TCRdb calls TRBD1, which cannot be checked without DNA. The CDR3 runs 15 residues. Germline values: CDR1 SEHNR, CDR2 FQNEAQ (reference sequence).

This chain connects TRBV29-1 to TRBJ1-2; TCRdb picks TRBD1, but there is no DNA to check that call. The CDR3 covers 12 residues. Germline V gene lookup returns CDR1 SQVTM and CDR2 ANQGSEA. CDR3 loop: CSVGGQGDGYTF.

This chain joins TRBV20-1 and TRBJ2-2; the D call of TRBD1 rests on TCRdb alone, since no DNA is present to check it. The CDR3 covers 13 residues. Per germline, CDR1 DFQATT and CDR2 SNEGSKA (reference sequence). CDR3 sequence reads: CSASNRVPGELFF.

The chain employs TRBV7-9 and TRBJ1-2; without DNA, the TCRdb call of TRBD1 cannot be checked. Germline CDR1 reads SEHNR; CDR2 reads FQNEAQ (reference sequence). The CDR3 sequence is 13 residues long. The CDR3 protein is CASNRQGNYGYTF.

The chain is built from TRBV27 and TRBJ1-2; as DNA is missing, the TRBD1 call by TCRdb cannot be tested. The germline V gene has CDR1 MNHEY and CDR2 SMNVEV (reference sequence). The CDR3 sequence is 15 residues long. The CDR3 protein is CASRLNRATNYGYTF.

This sequence joins TRBV20-1 and TRBJ2-2; the TCRdb D gene call, TRBD2, has no DNA to confirm it. Germline loops: CDR1 DFQATT, CDR2 SNEGSKA (reference sequence). The CDR3 sequence is 12 residues long. The CDR3 loop reads CATLAPGGELFF.